A single sample gave rise to the 26 T cell receptor beta chains below, sequenced in a study of cytomegalovirus exposure and HLA in healthy donors. PCR used 60 Vbeta primers and 13 Jbeta primers. Sequencing was performed with immunoSEQ multiplex PCR; in TCRdb, only in-frame clones are kept and a portion is missing. The sample shows around 130,000 clones, around 70% of them seen only once. Sequenced material: PBMCs. These receptors were collected from a man aged 25 to 40 in good health and CMV-seronegative.

This clone was recorded once. The chain carries TRBV6-6 and TRBJ2-3, with 10 positions matching TRBD2. CDR3 size: 15 residues. CDR1 is MNHNY and CDR2 is SVGAGI in the germline V gene (reference sequence). Trimming removed 6 bases from V and 3 bases from J; junction bases left unmatched: 6. The CDR3 loop reads CASRASGRETDTQYF. CDR3 DNA: TGTGCCAGCAGGGCGAGCGGGAGGGAGACAGATACGCAGTATTTT.

This rearrangement joins TRBV28 to TRBJ1-3; TRBD1 matches at 10 bases. In germline, CDR1 is MDHEN, CDR2 SYDVKM. This CDR3 region has 17 residues. J gave up 2 bases and V 4 bases, and 8 bases lay outside the gene matches. CDR3 residues: CASSSSGTGVPGNTIYF. CDR3 DNA: TGTGCCAGCAGTTCATCCGGGACAGGGGTTCCTGGAAACACCATATATTTT.

This clone was picked up one time. This chain joins TRBV5-4 and TRBJ2-1, with 8 bases fitting TRBD1. The length of the CDR3 is 16 residues. Trimming removed 0 bases from V and 6 bases from J; junction bases left unmatched: 8. CDR1 is SGHNT and CDR2 is YYREEE in the germline V gene (reference sequence). This CDR3 is CASSLGGQGRGNEQFF. DNA for the CDR3: TGTGCCAGCAGCTTGGGAGGACAGGGACGGGGCAATGAGCAGTTCTTC.

The chain couples TRBV4-1 to TRBJ2-7; possible D gene TRBD2, 6 bases. CDR3 size: 14 residues. Germline CDR1 MGHRA, CDR2 YSYEKL. The ends were cut back, 4 bases at V and 2 bases at J, with 12 bases in the middle. Here the CDR3 reads CASSPNRGTYEQYF. DNA of the CDR3: TGCGCCAGCAGCCCGAACCGGGGGACCTACGAGCAGTACTTC.

This clone has a handful of counts. The genes are TRBV4-2 and TRBJ2-1; 9 bases are shared with TRBD1. Germline V lookup: CDR1 LGHNA, CDR2 YNFKEQ. Germline trimming cut 3 bases from V and 3 bases from J; bases unmatched to any gene: 9. The CDR3 spans 17 residues. The CDR3 DNA is TGTGCCAGCAGCCAGGGACCACCGGGACAGGGCTACAATGAGCAGTTCTTC. Its protein product is CASSQGPPGQGYNEQFF.

The chain uses TRBV30 and TRBJ1-6; D not resolved. V lost 0 bases to trimming and J lost 6 bases, with 12 bases between them. Germline values: CDR1 GTSNPN, CDR2 SVGIG (reference sequence). The CDR3 totals 15 residues. CDR3 sequence reads: CAWSVLGGSNSPLHF. The CDR3 nucleotides read TGTGCCTGGAGTGTCCTCGGCGGGTCTAATTCACCCCTCCACTTT.

This clone has just one count. The gene calls are TRBV27 and TRBJ1-1; D perhaps matches TRBD1 (6 bases). Germline V gene sequence: CDR1 MNHEY, CDR2 SMNVEV (reference sequence). The CDR3 spans 14 residues. The V end lost 5 bases, the J end lost 6 bases, and 16 bases lay between the germline ends. CDR3 DNA sequence: TGTGCCAGCAGTCCGGCTGACAGGATCCCTGAAGCTTTCTTT. As protein: CASSPADRIPEAFF.

CDR3 in DNA: TGTGCCAGTAGCAACCCTGGTACAGCAAGAAACACCATATATTTT. Protein: CASSNPGTARNTIYF. The V call is TRBV19, the J call TRBJ1-3; no firm D call. The CDR3 extends over 15 amino acids. Germline CDR1 and CDR2: LNHDA and SQIVND (reference sequence). The ends were cut back, 6 bases at V and 5 bases at J, with 17 bases in the middle.

This sequence joins TRBV6-5 and TRBJ2-7, with a tentative D call TRBD1 (5 bases). Looked up from germline, CDR1 is MNHEY and CDR2 is SVGAGI. Trimming stripped 6 bases from V and 6 bases from J, with 18 bases between. The CDR3 loop spans 14 amino acids. The CDR3 region is CASRTAQGFFEQYF. CDR3 DNA sequence: TGTGCCAGCAGGACGGCCCAGGGCTTTTTCGAGCAGTACTTC.

This clone has just a few counts. This rearrangement joins TRBV28 to TRBJ2-1, with 13 bases that match TRBD2. V trimming: 10 bases; J trimming: 4 bases; junction bases outside the gene matches: 7. The CDR3 sequence is 15 residues long. CDR1 MDHEN and CDR2 SYDVKM come from the germline V gene. Here the CDR3 reads CATQLLAGGYNEQFF. As DNA, the CDR3 is TGTGCCACACAACTACTAGCGGGGGGGTACAATGAGCAGTTCTTC.

This chain joins TRBV5-1 and TRBJ1-4, with 11 positions matching TRBD1. J gave up 6 bases and V 4 bases, and 2 bases lay outside the gene matches. CDR3 length equals 14 residues. Per germline, CDR1 SGHRS and CDR2 YFSETQ. CDR3 amino acids: CASSPGQGDEKLFF. The CDR3 DNA is TGCGCCAGCAGCCCGGGACAGGGGGATGAAAAACTGTTTTTT.

The genes are TRBV11-3 and TRBJ2-5, with 10 nucleotides matching TRBD2. The CDR3 consists of 15 residues. Per germline, CDR1 SGHNT and CDR2 YENEEA. J was trimmed by 3 bases and V by 3 bases; bases with no gene match: 4. The CDR3 protein is CASSLGLAREETQYF. CDR3 DNA: TGTGCCAGCAGCTTGGGACTAGCGAGAGAAGAGACCCAGTACTTC. Full variable domain (remainder filled in from reference TRBV11-3 and TRBJ2-5): EAGVVQSPRYKIIEKKQPVAFWCNPISGHNTLYWYLQNLGQGPELLIRYENEEAVDDSQLPKDRFSAERLKGVDSTLKIQPAELGDSAVYLCASSLGLAREETQYFGPGTRLLVL.

This clone was observed a few times. This chain links TRBV11-2 with TRBJ2-7; 7 nucleotides agree with TRBD2. The CDR3 extends over 15 amino acids. From germline, CDR1 is SGHAT and CDR2 FQNNGV. V was clipped by 1 base and J by 3 bases; unmatched bases: 6. In DNA form, the CDR3 reads TGTGCCAGCAGCTTAGCTGGCGGGAGTAACTACGAGCAGTACTTC. Translating gives CASSLAGGSNYEQYF.

This rearrangement joins TRBV18 to TRBJ2-7; 9 positions agree with TRBD1. V gave up 6 bases and J gave up 5 bases; unmatched junction bases: 14. From germline, CDR1 is KGHSH and CDR2 LQKENI. This CDR3 comprises 16 residues. CDR3 coding DNA: TGTGCCAGCTCGCTAAGTTCGGGACAGGGTGGACACGAGCAGTACTTC. This gives the protein CASSLSSGQGGHEQYF.

J is TRBJ2-1 and V is TRBV6-5; 10 nucleotides line up with TRBD2. The CDR3 is 14 amino acids. CDR1 is MNHEY and CDR2 is SVGAGI in the germline V gene. V trimming: 7 bases; J trimming: 4 bases; junction bases outside the gene matches: 4. The CDR3: CASTSGRAYNEQFF. The CDR3 DNA reads TGTGCCAGCACCAGCGGGAGGGCGTACAATGAGCAGTTCTTC.

The chain has TRBV11-1 and TRBJ2-3, with 9 bases identical to TRBD2. The CDR3 has 14 residues. V shed 5 bases, J shed 6 bases, and the junction held 6 bases outside the gene matches. The germline gives CDR1 SGHAT, CDR2 FQDESV (reference sequence). For the CDR3, the DNA is TGTGCCAGCAGCCTCCCTAGCGGGGCCGATACGCAGTATTTT. It specifies CASSLPSGADTQYF. The entire variable domain, with the rest obtained from reference TRBV11-1 and TRBJ2-3, is as follows: EAEVAQSPRYKITEKSQAVAFWCDPISGHATLYWYRQILGQGPELLVQFQDESVVDDSQLPKDRFSAERLKGVDSTLKIQPAELGDSAMYLCASSLPSGADTQYFGPGTRLTVL.

The chain couples TRBV5-1 to TRBJ1-6; 10 bases map to TRBD1. Trimming at V came to 4 bases and at J to 9 bases, leaving 7 bases not matched to a gene. This CDR3 is 15 amino acids long. Germline V gene lookup returns CDR1 SGHRS and CDR2 YFSETQ. CDR3 residues: CASSQTGTGVSPLHF. In DNA form, the CDR3 reads TGCGCCAGCAGCCAGACCGGGACAGGGGTTTCACCCCTCCACTTT.

J is TRBJ1-6 and V is TRBV28; 8 bases map to TRBD1. Germline V lookup: CDR1 MDHEN, CDR2 SYDVKM. The CDR3 totals 17 residues. The J segment lost 0 bases and the V segment lost 5 bases, leaving 6 bases of the junction unmatched. CDR3 amino acids: CASSPWTGSSYNSPLHF. CDR3 DNA sequence: TGTGCCAGCAGTCCGTGGACAGGGAGCTCCTATAATTCACCCCTCCACTTT.

This clone was detected only once. The CDR3 carries no conserved terminal phenylalanine or tryptophan, so it likely arises from a read error. Because the CDR3's place on the DNA is in doubt, the DNA is left out and the CDR3 is given as listed by TCRdb. The rearrangement uses TRBV19 and TRBJ1-1. Germline V gene sequence: CDR1 LNHDA, CDR2 SQIVND (reference sequence). The CDR3 adds up to 15 amino acids, both ends counted. Here the CDR3 reads CASRSLRSGETEALV.

The chain recombines TRBV7-9 with TRBJ2-7, with 7 bases that match TRBD1. CDR3 length equals 14 residues. V dropped 5 bases and J dropped 2; count of bases not matched to a gene: 6. Germline V gene lookup returns CDR1 SEHNR and CDR2 FQNEAQ (reference sequence). The CDR3: CASSARQGTYEQYF. CDR3 coding DNA: TGTGCCAGCAGCGCCCGACAGGGTACCTACGAGCAGTACTTC.

V gene TRBV7-3 combines with J gene TRBJ2-7; a possible D gene is TRBD1 (5 bases). The V end was cut by 2 bases, the J end by 6 bases, with 8 bases between. The CDR3 runs 12 residues. Germline CDR1 is SGHTA and CDR2 is FQGTGA. As DNA, the CDR3 is TGTGCCAGCAGCTTATCAGGGCCCGAGCAGTACTTC. It is translated as CASSLSGPEQYF.

The chain employs TRBV2 and TRBJ1-1, with 10 bases identical to TRBD1. Trimming removed 4 bases from V and 5 bases from J; junction bases left unmatched: 7. CDR1 SNHLY and CDR2 FYNNEI come from the germline V gene. CDR3 length equals 15 residues. The CDR3 DNA is TGTGCCAGCAGTGGGGACAGGGGTAGTCAGACTGAAGCTTTCTTT. Protein product: CASSGDRGSQTEAFF.

In its sample, this clone was seen once. The chain has TRBV27 and TRBJ2-1; weak D call: TRBD2 (5 bases). The CDR3 has 13 amino acids. V dropped 6 bases and J dropped 8 bases, with 14 bases sitting between them. Germline-derived CDR1 and CDR2 are MNHEY and SMNVEV (reference sequence). The CDR3 loop reads CASSGHGGDEQFF. In DNA, the CDR3 is TGTGCCAGCAGCGGTCATGGAGGCGATGAGCAGTTCTTC.

The CDR3: CASSYPVRIQETQYF. CDR3 nucleotides: TGTGCCAGCAGTTACCCCGTCAGGATCCAAGAGACCCAGTACTTC. The V gene is TRBV6-5, the J gene TRBJ2-5; D ambiguous. Trimming removed 2 bases at V and 1 base at J, with 11 bases between. Germline V gives CDR1 MNHEY, CDR2 SVGAGI. The CDR3 extends over 15 amino acids.

The CDR3 coding sequence is TGTGCCAGCGGGGCGGGGGCGCGGGTGAACACTGAAGCTTTCTTT. Encoded protein: CASGAGARVNTEAFF. The chain carries TRBV28 and TRBJ1-1; tentative D call: TRBD1 (6 bases). The CDR3 runs to 15 residues. The germline CDR1 and CDR2 sequences are MDHEN and SYDVKM. V dropped 8 bases and J dropped 0 bases, with 16 bases sitting between them.

This sequence joins TRBV19 and TRBJ1-1; maybe TRBD1 (6 bases). Trimming left V 5 bases short and J 11 bases short, with 12 bases between. CDR3 length equals 11 residues. Germline V gives CDR1 LNHDA, CDR2 SQIVND (reference sequence). CDR3 nucleotide sequence: TGTGCCAGTAGTGGAGGACAGTCGGCTTTCTTT. Protein: CASSGGQSAFF.